This T cell receptor beta chain was captured by sequencing in a study of cytomegalovirus exposure and HLA in healthy donors. Study-level results: A list of 150 or so TCR beta chains associated with cytomegalovirus was given. For most TCR sequences rarity was the rule, although some public TCRs occurred in many donors.

About this clone: Its antigen is currently unknown.

The method was immunoSEQ multiplex PCR; TCRdb's version includes in-frame clones alone and lacks a portion of them. The table lists fewer than 250,000 clones, around 87% of them singletons. From germline, CDR1 is SGHTA and CDR2 FQGNSA. The CDR3 consists of 15 residues. The V and J ends lost 8 bases and 2 bases, in that order; junction bases with no gene match: 7. The sequence was obtained from a man younger than 35 in good health and CMV-seronegative. The rearrangement links TRBV7-2 to TRBJ1-5; 9 bases are a match to TRBD1. Sequencing was performed on PBMCs. The CDR3 bases are TGTGCCAGCGGACAGGGGATGATGGGCAATCAGCCCCAGCATTTT. Translation: CASGQGMMGNQPQHF.